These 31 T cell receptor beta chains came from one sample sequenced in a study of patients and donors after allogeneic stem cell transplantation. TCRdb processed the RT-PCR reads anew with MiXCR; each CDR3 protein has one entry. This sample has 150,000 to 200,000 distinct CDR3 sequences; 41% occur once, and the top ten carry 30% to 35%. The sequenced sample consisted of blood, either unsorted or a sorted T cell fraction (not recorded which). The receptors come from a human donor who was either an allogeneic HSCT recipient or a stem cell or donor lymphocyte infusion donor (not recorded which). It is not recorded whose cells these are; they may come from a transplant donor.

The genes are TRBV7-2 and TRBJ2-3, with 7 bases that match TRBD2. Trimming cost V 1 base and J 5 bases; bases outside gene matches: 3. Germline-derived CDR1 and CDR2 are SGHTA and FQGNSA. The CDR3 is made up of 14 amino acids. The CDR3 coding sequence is TGTGCCAGCAGCTTAGGCGGGGGTGGAGATACGCAGTATTTT. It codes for CASSLGGGGDTQYF.

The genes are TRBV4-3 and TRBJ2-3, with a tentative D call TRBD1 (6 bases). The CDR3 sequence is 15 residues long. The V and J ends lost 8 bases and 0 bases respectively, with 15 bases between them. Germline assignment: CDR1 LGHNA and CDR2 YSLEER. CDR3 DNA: TGCGCCAGCGCGCGACGAGGGGGTAGCACAGATACGCAGTATTTT. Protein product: CASARRGGSTDTQYF.

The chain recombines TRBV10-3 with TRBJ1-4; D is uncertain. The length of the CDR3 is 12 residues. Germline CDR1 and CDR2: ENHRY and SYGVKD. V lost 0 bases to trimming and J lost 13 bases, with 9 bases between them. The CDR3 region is CAISESQMPLFF. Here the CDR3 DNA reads TGTGCCATCAGTGAGTCCCAGATGCCACTGTTTTTT.

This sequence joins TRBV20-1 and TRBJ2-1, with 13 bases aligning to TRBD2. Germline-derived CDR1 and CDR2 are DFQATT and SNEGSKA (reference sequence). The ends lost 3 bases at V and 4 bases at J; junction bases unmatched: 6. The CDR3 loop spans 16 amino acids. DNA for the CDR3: TGCAGTGCTAGTAAATCGGGACTAGCGGGATACAATGAGCAGTTCTTC. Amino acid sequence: CSASKSGLAGYNEQFF.

DNA of the CDR3: TGTGCCAGCTCACCGAGGGCTGCGGAGACCCAGTACTTC. Amino acid sequence: CASSPRAAETQYF. V is TRBV18 and J is TRBJ2-5; D perhaps matches TRBD2 (5 bases). Per the germline V gene, CDR1 is KGHSH and CDR2 is LQKENI. Deletions cut 3 bases from V and 5 bases from J, with 10 bases between. The CDR3 extends over 13 amino acids.

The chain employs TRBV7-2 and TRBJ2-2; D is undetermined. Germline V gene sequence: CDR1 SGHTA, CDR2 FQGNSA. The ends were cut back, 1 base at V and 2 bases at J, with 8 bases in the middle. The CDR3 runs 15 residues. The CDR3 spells CASSLVKGNTGELFF. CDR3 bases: TGTGCCAGCAGCTTAGTGAAGGGTAACACCGGGGAGCTGTTTTTT. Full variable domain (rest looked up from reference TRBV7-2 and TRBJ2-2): GAGVSQSPSNKVTEKGKDVELRCDPISGHTALYWYRQSLGQGLEFLIYFQGNSAPDKSGLPSDRFSAERTGGSVSTLTIQRTQQEDSAVYLCASSLVKGNTGELFFGEGSRLTVL.

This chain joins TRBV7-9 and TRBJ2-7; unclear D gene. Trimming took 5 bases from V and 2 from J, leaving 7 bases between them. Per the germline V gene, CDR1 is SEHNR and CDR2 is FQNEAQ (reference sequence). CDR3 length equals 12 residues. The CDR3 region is CASSRVPYEQYF. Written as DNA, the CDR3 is TGTGCCAGCAGCCGCGTTCCCTACGAGCAGTACTTC.

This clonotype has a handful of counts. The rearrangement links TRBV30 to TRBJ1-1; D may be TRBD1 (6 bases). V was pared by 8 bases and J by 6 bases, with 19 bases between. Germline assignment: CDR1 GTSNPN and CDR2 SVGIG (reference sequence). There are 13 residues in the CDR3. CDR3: CAGGLQGNPEAFF. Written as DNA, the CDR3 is TGTGCCGGGGGGTTACAGGGTAACCCTGAAGCTTTCTTT.

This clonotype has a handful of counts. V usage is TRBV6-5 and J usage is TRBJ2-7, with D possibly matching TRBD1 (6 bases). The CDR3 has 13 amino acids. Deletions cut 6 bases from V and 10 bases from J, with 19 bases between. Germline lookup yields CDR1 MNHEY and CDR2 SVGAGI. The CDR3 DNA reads TGTGCCAGCAGCCAGGGGTCTCTGGGTTACCAGTACTTC. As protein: CASSQGSLGYQYF.

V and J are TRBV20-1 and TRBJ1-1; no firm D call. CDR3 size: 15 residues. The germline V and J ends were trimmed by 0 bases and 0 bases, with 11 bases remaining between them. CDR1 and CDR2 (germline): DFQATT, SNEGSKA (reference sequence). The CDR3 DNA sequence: TGCAGTGCTAGAGATCTCTGGCAACTGAACACTGAAGCTTTCTTT. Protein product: CSARDLWQLNTEAFF.

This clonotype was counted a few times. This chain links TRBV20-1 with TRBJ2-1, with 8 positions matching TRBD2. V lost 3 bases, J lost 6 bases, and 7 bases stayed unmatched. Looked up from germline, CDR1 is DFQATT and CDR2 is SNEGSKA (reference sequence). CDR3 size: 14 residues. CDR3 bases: TGCAGTGCTAGTTTTAGCGGGACCCTCAATGAGCAGTTCTTC. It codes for CSASFSGTLNEQFF.

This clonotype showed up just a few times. In DNA, the CDR3 is TGTGCCAGCATCCCCGGGAGTAGCTCTGGAAACACCATATATTTT. It translates to CASIPGSSSGNTIYF. V and J are TRBV6-2 or TRBV6-3 and TRBJ1-3, with D hard to call. V lost 7 bases, J lost 0 bases, and 13 bases lay in between. This CDR3 spans 15 amino acids. Germline V CDR1 and CDR2: MNHEY, SVGEGT.

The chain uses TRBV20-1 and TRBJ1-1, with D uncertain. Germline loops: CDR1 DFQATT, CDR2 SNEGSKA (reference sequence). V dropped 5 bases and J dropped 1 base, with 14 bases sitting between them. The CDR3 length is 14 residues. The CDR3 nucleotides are TGCAGTGCTCACCTTGGACCGCCGAACACTGAAGCTTTCTTT. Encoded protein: CSAHLGPPNTEAFF.

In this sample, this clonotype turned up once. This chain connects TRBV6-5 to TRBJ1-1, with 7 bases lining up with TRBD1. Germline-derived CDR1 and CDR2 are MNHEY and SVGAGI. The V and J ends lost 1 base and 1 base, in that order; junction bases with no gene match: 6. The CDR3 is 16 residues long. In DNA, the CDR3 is TGTGCCAGCAGTTACTTACAGGGGCGCCCGAACACTGAAGCTTTCTTT. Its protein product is CASSYLQGRPNTEAFF.

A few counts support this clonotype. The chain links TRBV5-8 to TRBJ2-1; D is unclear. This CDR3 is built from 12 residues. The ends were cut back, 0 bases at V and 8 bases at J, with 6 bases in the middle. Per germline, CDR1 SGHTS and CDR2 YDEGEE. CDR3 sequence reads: CASSLGLDEQFF. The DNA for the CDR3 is TGTGCCAGCAGCTTGGGACTTGATGAGCAGTTCTTC.

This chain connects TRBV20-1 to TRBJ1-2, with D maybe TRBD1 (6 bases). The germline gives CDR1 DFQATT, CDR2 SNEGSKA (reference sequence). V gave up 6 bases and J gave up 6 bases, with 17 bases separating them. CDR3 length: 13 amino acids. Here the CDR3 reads CSAPRGAPHGYTF. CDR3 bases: TGCAGTGCCCCGAGGGGGGCGCCCCATGGCTACACCTTC.

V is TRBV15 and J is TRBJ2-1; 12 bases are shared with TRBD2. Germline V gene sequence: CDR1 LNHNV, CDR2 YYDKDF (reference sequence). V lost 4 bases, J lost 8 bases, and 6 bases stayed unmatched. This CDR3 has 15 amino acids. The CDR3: CATSTGLAGRHEQFF. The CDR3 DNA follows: TGTGCCACCAGCACTGGACTAGCGGGAAGGCATGAGCAGTTCTTC.

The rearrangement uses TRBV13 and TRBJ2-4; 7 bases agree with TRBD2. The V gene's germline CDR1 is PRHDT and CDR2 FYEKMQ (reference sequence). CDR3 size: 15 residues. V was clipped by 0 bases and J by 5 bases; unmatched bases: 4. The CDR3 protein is CASSLGTSIENIQYF. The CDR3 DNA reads TGTGCCAGCAGCTTAGGGACTAGCATCGAAAACATTCAGTACTTC.

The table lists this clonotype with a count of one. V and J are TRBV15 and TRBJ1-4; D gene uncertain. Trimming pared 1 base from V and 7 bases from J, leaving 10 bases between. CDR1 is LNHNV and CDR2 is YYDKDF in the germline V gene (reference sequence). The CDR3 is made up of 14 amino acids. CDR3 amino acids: CATSRVGLGEKLFF. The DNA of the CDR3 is TGTGCCACCAGCAGAGTTGGGCTCGGTGAAAAACTGTTTTTT.

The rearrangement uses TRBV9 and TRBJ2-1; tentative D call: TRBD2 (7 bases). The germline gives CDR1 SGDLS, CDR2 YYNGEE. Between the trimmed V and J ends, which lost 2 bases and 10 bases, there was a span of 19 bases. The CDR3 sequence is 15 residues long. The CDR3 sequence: CASSVPAGGGGEQFF. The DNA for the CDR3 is TGTGCCAGCAGCGTCCCGGCCGGGGGCGGGGGCGAGCAGTTCTTC.

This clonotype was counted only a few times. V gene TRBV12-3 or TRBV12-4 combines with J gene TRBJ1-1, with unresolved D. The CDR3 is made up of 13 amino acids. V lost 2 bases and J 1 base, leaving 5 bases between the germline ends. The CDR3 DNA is TGTGCCAGCAGTTTATTTACGAACACTGAAGCTTTCTTT. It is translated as CASSLFTNTEAFF.

In nucleotides, the CDR3 is TGTGCCAGCAGTCCTACAGGTGGGGGCACTGAAGCTTTCTTT. This encodes CASSPTGGGTEAFF. This chain links TRBV6-5 with TRBJ1-1; a weak D match, TRBD1 (5 bases). Germline V CDR1 and CDR2: MNHEY, SVGAGI. V was cut by 5 bases and J by 4 bases, with 14 bases left in between. The CDR3 covers 14 residues.

The DNA for the CDR3 is TGCGCCAGCAGCCAAGACGGAGTCTTCGCGAACACCGGGGAGCTGTTTTTT. Its translation: CASSQDGVFANTGELFF. V gene TRBV4-3 combines with J gene TRBJ2-2; D uncertain. This CDR3 region has 17 residues. Germline CDR1 and CDR2: LGHNA and YSLEER. V was clipped by 0 bases and J by 0 bases, with 11 bases between them.

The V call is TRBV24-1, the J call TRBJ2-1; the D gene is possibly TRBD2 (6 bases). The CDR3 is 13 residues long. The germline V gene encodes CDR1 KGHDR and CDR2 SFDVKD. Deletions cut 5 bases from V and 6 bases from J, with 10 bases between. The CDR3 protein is CATSGGIGNEQFF. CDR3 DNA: TGTGCCACCAGTGGCGGGATTGGCAATGAGCAGTTCTTC.

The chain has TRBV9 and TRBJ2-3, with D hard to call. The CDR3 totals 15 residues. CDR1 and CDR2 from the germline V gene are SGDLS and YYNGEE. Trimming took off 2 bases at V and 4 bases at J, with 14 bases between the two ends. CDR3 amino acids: CASSVPPADPDTQYF. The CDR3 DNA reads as TGTGCCAGCAGCGTTCCACCCGCTGATCCAGATACGCAGTATTTT.

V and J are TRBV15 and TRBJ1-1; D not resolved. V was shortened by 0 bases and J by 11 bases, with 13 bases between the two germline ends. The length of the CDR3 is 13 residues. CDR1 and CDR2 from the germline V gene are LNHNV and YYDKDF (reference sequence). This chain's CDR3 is CATSRDSEEGAFF. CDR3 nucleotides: TGTGCCACCAGCAGAGATTCTGAGGAAGGGGCTTTCTTT.

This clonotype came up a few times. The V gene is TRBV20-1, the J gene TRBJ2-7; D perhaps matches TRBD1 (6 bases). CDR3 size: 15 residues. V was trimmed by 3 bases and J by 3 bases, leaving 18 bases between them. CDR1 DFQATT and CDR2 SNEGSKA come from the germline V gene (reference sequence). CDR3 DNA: TGCAGTGCTAGCTTCACAGGGAAGGAGGACTACGAGCAGTACTTC. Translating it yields CSASFTGKEDYEQYF.

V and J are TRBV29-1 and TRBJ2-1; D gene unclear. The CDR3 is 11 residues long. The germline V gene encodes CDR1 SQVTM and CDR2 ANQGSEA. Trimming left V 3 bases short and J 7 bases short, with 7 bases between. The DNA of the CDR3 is TGCAGCGTTGAGGGGAATAATGAGCAGTTCTTC. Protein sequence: CSVEGNNEQFF.

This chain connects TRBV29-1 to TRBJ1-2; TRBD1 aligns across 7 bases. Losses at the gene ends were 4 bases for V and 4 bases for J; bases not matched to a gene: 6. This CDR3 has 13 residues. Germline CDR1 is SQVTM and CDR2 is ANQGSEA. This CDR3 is CSVGDRAPYGYTF. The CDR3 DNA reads TGCAGCGTTGGAGACAGGGCCCCCTATGGCTACACCTTC.

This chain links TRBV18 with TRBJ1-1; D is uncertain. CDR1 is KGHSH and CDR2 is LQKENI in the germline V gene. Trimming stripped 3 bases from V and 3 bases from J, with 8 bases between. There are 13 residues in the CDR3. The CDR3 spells CASSPREDTEAFF. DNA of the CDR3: TGTGCCAGCTCACCGCGGGAGGACACTGAAGCTTTCTTT.

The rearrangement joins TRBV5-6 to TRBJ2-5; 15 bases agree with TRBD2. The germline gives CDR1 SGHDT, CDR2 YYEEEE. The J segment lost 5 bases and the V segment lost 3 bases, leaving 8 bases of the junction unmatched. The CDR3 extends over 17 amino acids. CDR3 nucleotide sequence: TGTGCCAGCAGCTCGTGGACTAGCGGGAGGGCCGCGGAGACCCAGTACTTC. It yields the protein CASSSWTSGRAAETQYF.